This TCR beta chain was sequenced during a study of blood T cell repertoires in COVID-19. For the study at large: Nucleic acid was either cDNA or gDNA, and it came from T cells, B-cell-depleted T cells, or PBMCs.

V was pared by 4 bases and J by 5 bases, with 19 bases between. CDR3 length equals 16 residues. Germline CDR1 SGDLS, CDR2 YYNGEE. Generated by immunoSEQ multiplex PCR, the TCRdb table keeps only in-frame clones and is missing some. This sample has roughly 130,000 clones, with about 88% found just once. Sequencing used peripheral blood. This clonotype was sampled from a man aged 55 to 70 with COVID-19, enrolled during active disease. This chain connects TRBV9 to TRBJ2-1; D may be TRBD1 (6 bases). DNA of the CDR3: TGTGCCAGCAGCCCCAGGGGCGATGGATGGGACAATGAGCAGTTCTTC. It is translated as CASSPRGDGWDNEQFF.